The text below deals with one T cell receptor beta chain. The source of the sample is a study of patients and donors after allogeneic stem cell transplantation. TCRdb processed the RT-PCR reads anew with MiXCR; each CDR3 protein has one entry. Here the sample spans about 410,000 distinct CDR3 sequences, 16% being singletons. The CDR3 sequence is 12 residues long. J gave up 7 bases and V 6 bases, and 4 bases lay outside the gene matches. Looked up from germline, CDR1 is ENHRY and CDR2 is SYGVKD. What was sequenced was blood, either unsorted or a sorted T cell fraction (not recorded which). This chain links TRBV10-3 with TRBJ2-3; 7 nucleotides align to TRBD2. The clonotype was recovered from a human donor who was either an allogeneic HSCT recipient or a stem cell or donor lymphocyte infusion donor (not recorded which). It is not recorded whose cells these are; they may come from a transplant donor. The CDR3 DNA reads as TGTGCCATCAGCGAGGGAGGGAATACGCAGTATTTT. Encoded protein: CAISEGGNTQYF.